This T cell receptor beta chain was identified in a study of control samples from healthy donors and cancer patients. Here immunoSEQ multiplex PCR was the method, and the copy in TCRdb shows in-frame clones only, minus some. Of more than 75,000 clones in the sample, roughly 91% were seen once. The CDR3 spans 13 residues. Germline V gene lookup returns CDR1 SGHAT and CDR2 FQNNGV. Trimming removed 3 bases from V and 2 bases from J, with 7 bases in between. The TCR comes from a man between 45 and 60 years old in good health. Sequenced input: blood. The V call is TRBV11-2, the J call TRBJ1-2; D is undetermined. The CDR3 DNA reads as TGTGCCAGCAGCTTGGACCTCAACTATGGCTACACCTTC. Its protein is CASSLDLNYGYTF.